These T cell receptor beta chains were read from a single sample in a study of T cell changes during pregnancy in multiple sclerosis. The data were produced by immunoSEQ multiplex PCR, yet TCRdb's version contains in-frame clones alone and is incomplete. The top ten hold over 10% of the sample, which has around 36,000 clones, roughly 90% seen once. The sequencing here drew on CD8+ T cells from peripheral blood mononuclear cells, taken in the first trimester of pregnancy. The receptor source for this set is a female donor with multiple sclerosis, enrolled in a pregnancy study. The CDR3 runs from the conserved cysteine through the conserved F or W. D genes are given only for firm matches. Not all rows give a size; the values are once, few, many and, for expanded clones, a class.

>13|TRBV13|.|TRBJ1-2|once
TGTGCCAGCAGCCCTCGAGACAGAACTGGCTACACCTTC
CASSPRDRTGYTF
>16|TRBV21-1|.|TRBJ1-5|.
TGTGCCAGCCGCAAAGAACAAGGGGGAGCTAATCAGCCCCAGCATTTT
CASRKEQGGANQPQHF
>15|TRBV4-2|.|TRBJ2-5|.
TGTGCCAGCAGCCCCCGGGCGGGGGCAGGGGAGACCCAGTACTTC
CASSPRAGAGETQYF
>15|TRBV7-9|TRBD1|TRBJ2-7|.
TGTGCCAGCAGCTTAGGGGACAGGGGGCCCTACGAGCAGTACTTC
CASSLGDRGPYEQYF
>15|TRBV13|TRBD1|TRBJ1-2|.
TGTGCCAGCAGCTTGGGGACAGGGGGGAAGGGTGGCTACACCTTC
CASSLGTGGKGGYTF
>18|TRBV7-6|.|TRBJ1-1|.
TGTGCCAGCAGCTTAGAGGAGGCTAGCTACGGGGTAGGCACTGAAGCTTTCTTT
CASSLEEASYGVGTEAFF
>15|TRBV5-1|.|TRBJ2-7|.
TGCGCCAGCAGCTTGGACAAACAGGTAAATGACGAGCAGTACTTC
CASSLDKQVNDEQYF
>13|TRBV28|.|TRBJ2-2|.
TGTGCCGAACGTGCGACGAACACCGGGGAGCTGTTTTTT
CAERATNTGELFF
>14|TRBV7-2|TRBD2|TRBJ2-7|.
TGTGCCAGCAGGCCACTAGCGGGGGCAGGGGAGCAGTACTTC
CASRPLAGAGEQYF
>15|TRBV5-4|TRBD2|TRBJ2-7|.
TGTGCCAGCAGCTACGGACTAGCGGGGGAGAACGAGCAGTACTTC
CASSYGLAGENEQYF
>14|TRBV27|.|TRBJ1-1|.
TGTGCCAGCAGTTTGGGGAGGGCGAACACTGAAGCTTTCTTT
CASSLGRANTEAFF
>16|TRBV2|TRBD1|TRBJ2-1|.
TGTGCCAGCAATATAAACCGGGACAGGGGGCTTAATGAGCAGTTCTTC
CASNINRDRGLNEQFF
>14|TRBV5-1|TRBD1|TRBJ1-3|.
TGCGCCAGCCGGGCCCGGGGACAGATGGACACCATATATTTT
CASRARGQMDTIYF
>16|TRBV6-5|.|TRBJ2-3|.
TGTGCCAGCAGTTACTCGGCCGGGGAGGTTGTGTATACGCAGTATTTT
CASSYSAGEVVYTQYF
>14|TRBV6-5|.|TRBJ2-7|.
TGTGCCAGCAGTTATAGCCGGCAGCCCTACGAGCAGTACTTC
CASSYSRQPYEQYF
>17|TRBV27|.|TRBJ1-4|.
TGTGCCAGCAGTTTAATCGCGGATATTTCAACTAATGAAAAACTGTTTTTT
CASSLIADISTNEKLFF
>14|TRBV11-1|.|TRBJ1-6|once
TGTGCCAGCAGCTCAGACGGAGAAAGGTCACCCCTCCACTTT
CASSSDGERSPLHF
>15|TRBV6-4|TRBD1|TRBJ2-3|.
TGTGCCAGCAGTGACTCTGGACAGGGGGCAGATACGCAGTATTTT
CASSDSGQGADTQYF
>17|TRBV9|TRBD2|TRBJ2-3|.
TGTGCCAGCAGCGAACACGTCACGGGGGGAACGACAGATACGCAGTATTTT
CASSEHVTGGTTDTQYF
>12|TRBV7-9|.|TRBJ1-1|.
TGTGCCAGCAGCCTGGGCCTCACTGAAGCTTTCTTT
CASSLGLTEAFF
>12|TRBV5-5|.|TRBJ1-1|.
TGTGCCAGCAGCTTGGGGCAGGTAGAATTCGGCTTT
CASSLGQVEFGF
>19|TRBV7-6|TRBD2|TRBJ2-1|.
TGTGCCAGCAGCCTCACCCCGGGACTAGCGGGGGGGAACGACAATGAGCAGTTCTTC
CASSLTPGLAGGNDNEQFF
>14|TRBV9|.|TRBJ2-3|.
TGTGCCAGCAGCGTAGGGTCGGGCACAGATACGCAGTATTTT
CASSVGSGTDTQYF
>16|TRBV6-5|TRBD1|TRBJ1-2|once
TGTGCCAGCAGTTATCAACCCCGGGACAGGGGATTGGGCTACACCTTC
CASSYQPRDRGLGYTF
>15|TRBV5-1|TRBD1|TRBJ2-2|.
TGCGCCAGCAGCCACAGGGGGCCTAGCACCGGGGAGCTGTTTTTT
CASSHRGPSTGELFF
>15|TRBV4-1|TRBD2|TRBJ2-3|.
TGCGCCAGCAGTGGGACTAGCGGGGGTGCAGATACGCAGTATTTT
CASSGTSGGADTQYF
>13|TRBV6-5|TRBD1|TRBJ1-5|.
TGTGCCAGCACATCTTACAGGGGCCAGCCCCAGCATTTT
CASTSYRGQPQHF
>13|TRBV19|.|TRBJ1-5|.
TGTGCCAGTAGTACCACTCATAATCAGCCCCAGCATTTT
CASSTTHNQPQHF
>14|TRBV19|TRBD1|TRBJ2-7|.
TGTGCCAGTAGTCAGGGACAGGTCGCCTACGAGCAGTACTTC
CASSQGQVAYEQYF
>14|TRBV5-6|.|TRBJ2-7|.
TGTGCCAGCAGCCCCGGGTCCTCCTCCTACGAGCAGTACTTC
CASSPGSSSYEQYF
>14|TRBV4-1|.|TRBJ1-1|once
TGCGCCAGCAGCCTAGATCGAACTAACACTGAAGCTTTCTTT
CASSLDRTNTEAFF